A single sample gave rise to the 10 T cell receptor beta chains below, sequenced in a study of control samples from healthy donors and cancer patients. Here immunoSEQ multiplex PCR was the method, and the copy in TCRdb shows in-frame clones only, minus some. The table lists about 55,000 clones, about 96% of them singletons. The sequencing sample was made of blood. The receptors shown here come from a woman in her late teens or twenties in good health.

As concerns this clone: One end of the junction varies from germline; a read error may be responsible. The chain is built from TRBV7-6 and TRBJ1-6; no clear D gene. The CDR3 runs to 13 residues. The germline V gene has CDR1 SGHVS and CDR2 FNYEAQ. In DNA form, the CDR3 reads TGTGCCAGCACCTTAGGGAATAATTCACCCCTCCACTTT. It codes for CASTLGNNSPLHF.

This rearrangement joins TRBV6-2 or TRBV6-3 to TRBJ2-1; 11 bases are a match to TRBD2. Germline V gene data show CDR1 as MNHEY and CDR2 as SVGEGT. V was clipped by 5 bases and J by 5 bases; unmatched bases: 8. The CDR3 is made up of 16 amino acids. CDR3 in amino acids: CASSPELAGGNNEQFF. The CDR3 nucleotides are TGTGCCAGCAGTCCCGAGCTAGCGGGGGGTAACAATGAGCAGTTCTTC.

The chain uses TRBV4-3 and TRBJ2-2; D unclear. Between the trimmed V and J ends, which lost 0 bases and 7 bases, there was a span of 21 bases. There are 18 residues in the CDR3. The germline CDR1 and CDR2 sequences are LGHNA and YSLEER. Written as DNA, the CDR3 is TGCGCCAGCAGCCAAGACCCCCCCGTGGCAGGTGAGCTCGGGGAGCTGTTTTTT. Its translation: CASSQDPPVAGELGELFF.

The chain carries TRBV5-5 and TRBJ2-3, with a possible D match to TRBD2 (7 bases). The CDR3 is made up of 15 amino acids. V was cut by 7 bases and J by 0 bases, with 15 bases left in between. Per germline, CDR1 SGHKS and CDR2 YYEKEE (reference sequence). The chain's CDR3 is CASQGRGPSTDTQYF. CDR3 DNA sequence: TGTGCCAGCCAGGGGAGGGGTCCTAGCACAGATACGCAGTATTTT.

V usage is TRBV27 and J usage is TRBJ2-7, with a weak D call TRBD1 (6 bases). The germline V gene encodes CDR1 MNHEY and CDR2 SMNVEV (reference sequence). The length of the CDR3 is 14 residues. V was clipped by 2 bases and J by 0 bases, with 8 bases between them. CDR3 in amino acids: CASSLTDSSYEQYF. CDR3 bases: TGTGCCAGCAGTTTAACGGACAGCTCCTACGAGCAGTACTTC.

The CDR3 DNA reads TGTGCCAGCAGTGGGGACCAAGGACAGCCCCAGCATTTT. Protein: CASSGDQGQPQHF. The rearrangement links TRBV2 to TRBJ1-5; a possible D gene is TRBD1 (5 bases). The CDR3 runs to 13 residues. In germline, CDR1 is SNHLY, CDR2 FYNNEI. V lost 4 bases and J 7 bases, leaving 11 bases between the germline ends.

V gene TRBV30 combines with J gene TRBJ1-2; tentatively, D is TRBD1 (5 bases). Trimming removed 4 bases from V and 2 bases from J, with 14 bases in between. CDR3 size: 14 residues. CDR1 is GTSNPN, CDR2 SVGIG, per germline (reference sequence). CDR3 coding DNA: TGTGCCTGGAAAGGGGACGGGGGAAACTATGGCTACACCTTC. Translation gives CAWKGDGGNYGYTF.

The V call is TRBV10-1, the J call TRBJ2-2; the D gene is possibly TRBD2 (6 bases). The CDR3 sequence is 15 residues long. Germline V gene sequence: CDR1 WNHNN, CDR2 SYGVQD (reference sequence). V gave up 8 bases and J gave up 6 bases, with 19 bases separating them. This CDR3 is CASGRTTDGAGELFF. The DNA for the CDR3 is TGCGCCAGCGGGAGGACGACAGACGGTGCCGGGGAGCTGTTTTTT.

The chain couples TRBV11-1 to TRBJ1-1; a possible D gene is TRBD1 (5 bases). The V end was cut by 4 bases, the J end by 2 bases, with 17 bases between. There are 16 residues in the CDR3. Germline V CDR1 and CDR2: SGHAT, FQDESV (reference sequence). Written as DNA, the CDR3 is TGTGCCAGCAGCTATCAGGGTGGGGTGAGAAACACTGAAGCTTTCTTT. Amino acid sequence: CASSYQGGVRNTEAFF.

This clone was seen once. The chain is built from TRBV7-7 and TRBJ2-1; perhaps TRBD2 as D (6 bases). CDR1 is SSHAT, CDR2 FNYEAQ, per germline (reference sequence). The ends were cut back, 3 bases at V and 2 bases at J, with 11 bases in the middle. The length of the CDR3 is 15 residues. In nucleotides, the CDR3 is TGTGCCAGCAGCTTGGGGGGAACCACCTACAATGAGCAGTTCTTC. This encodes CASSLGGTTYNEQFF.